This T cell receptor (beta chain) was sequenced during a study of blood T cell repertoires in COVID-19. Study-level information: Sites across the United States, Italy and Spain contributed samples from acute and convalescent COVID-19. Sources were T cells, B-cell-depleted T cells, or PBMCs; the material itself was cDNA or gDNA.

In the original processing: Reference gene primer amplification yielded estimated nucleated cell counts. Profiling relied on immunoSEQ multiplex PCR, and the TCRdb table lists in-frame clones only, not all of them. D and trimming were read from the DNA, whereas the V and J calls and clone size are those reported in that table. Here the sample spans 200,000 to 300,000 clones, 70% to 90% being singletons. Per the germline V gene, CDR1 is SGDLS and CDR2 is YYNGEE. V lost 4 bases, J lost 1 base, and 14 bases lay in between. CDR3 size: 15 residues. Material for sequencing was peripheral blood. The source is a man aged 50-60 years with acute or convalescent COVID-19. V usage is TRBV9 and J usage is TRBJ2-5, with TRBD2 as a possible D gene (6 bases). CDR3 sequence reads: CASSLSGLAQETQYF. The CDR3 coding sequence is TGTGCCAGCAGCCTCAGCGGGCTCGCCCAAGAGACCCAGTACTTC.